A selection of T cell receptor beta chains follows, all from one sample in a study of T cell changes during pregnancy in multiple sclerosis. Method: immunoSEQ multiplex PCR; TCRdb's copy keeps in-frame clones and lacks some. The table lists 20,000 or so clones, around 90% of them singletons. The sequences come from CD8+ T cells from peripheral blood mononuclear cells, collected in the second trimester of pregnancy. These receptors all come from a female donor in good health, enrolled as a control in a pregnancy study. Both conserved end residues are part of each CDR3. D genes are given only for firm matches. Clone size is given for some rows only: seen once, a few or many times, or a class if the clone is expanded.

-	TRBD1	TRBV5-5	TRBJ1-3	CASSLADRGDTIYF	TGTGCCAGCAGCTTGGCGGACAGGGGAGACACCATATATTTT
once	TRBD1	TRBV5-1	TRBJ2-7	CASSGVLDRETYEQYF	TGCGCCAGCAGCGGAGTCTTGGACAGGGAAACTTACGAGCAGTACTTC
-	TRBD1	TRBV28	TRBJ1-5	CASSSDRGPYSNQPQHF	TGTGCCAGCAGTTCCGACAGGGGCCCTTATAGCAATCAGCCCCAGCATTTT
medium-sized	-	TRBV2	TRBJ2-7	CASTILQGLVFGEQYF	TGTGCCAGCACAATCCTACAGGGTTTGGTATTCGGCGAGCAGTACTTC
-	TRBD1	TRBV7-6	TRBJ2-7	CASSSGQNYEQYF	TGTGCCAGCAGTTCGGGACAGAACTACGAGCAGTACTTC
-	-	TRBV28	TRBJ1-1	CASSLRGRTEAFF	TGTGCCAGCAGTTTAAGAGGGCGGACTGAAGCTTTCTTT
few	TRBD2	TRBV29-1	TRBJ2-1	CSAHTSEHNEQFF	TGCAGCGCCCATACTAGCGAACACAATGAGCAGTTCTTC
-	-	TRBV9	TRBJ1-1	CASSEGGGEGTEAFF	TGTGCCAGCAGCGAGGGGGGGGGTGAAGGGACTGAAGCTTTCTTT
once	-	TRBV7-6	TRBJ2-3	CASSQGADLSTDTQYF	TGTGCCAGCAGCCAAGGGGCGGACCTAAGCACAGATACGCAGTATTTT
-	-	TRBV28	TRBJ2-2	CASSLLNTGELFF	TGTGCCAGCAGTTTATTAAACACCGGGGAGCTGTTTTTT
-	TRBD1	TRBV6-4	TRBJ2-1	CASSGGQGDYNEQFF	TGTGCCAGCAGTGGAGGACAGGGAGATTACAATGAGCAGTTCTTC
few	-	TRBV6-4	TRBJ2-3	CASSDSTTDTQYF	TGTGCCAGCAGTGACTCGACTACAGATACGCAGTATTTT
-	-	TRBV28	TRBJ2-7	CASSSLRANSYEQYF	TGTGCCAGCAGTTCACTGCGGGCTAACTCCTACGAGCAGTACTTC
-	-	TRBV18	TRBJ2-5	CASSLEHQETQYF	TGTGCCAGCTCCCTTGAGCACCAAGAGACCCAGTACTTC
-	-	TRBV27	TRBJ1-4	CASSVVRAATNEKLFF	TGTGCCAGCAGCGTTGTCCGAGCTGCAACTAATGAAAAACTGTTTTTT
-	TRBD2	TRBV19	TRBJ2-7	CASNDGGTSGSYEQYF	TGTGCCAGTAATGATGGGGGGACTAGCGGCTCCTACGAGCAGTACTTC
few	-	TRBV6-4	TRBJ2-1	CASSDSTYNEQFF	TGTGCCAGCAGTGACTCGACATACAATGAGCAGTTCTTC
-	-	TRBV7-9	TRBJ2-7	CASSLEGGSYEQYF	TGTGCCAGCAGTTTGGAGGGGGGGTCCTACGAGCAGTACTTC
once	TRBD2	TRBV10-2	TRBJ2-1	CASSGTSGASEQFF	TGCGCCAGCAGCGGGACTAGCGGGGCAAGTGAGCAGTTCTTC
-	-	TRBV13	TRBJ1-1	CASSLERGLGEAFF	TGTGCCAGCAGCTTAGAGCGGGGTCTAGGTGAAGCTTTCTTT
-	-	TRBV5-6	TRBJ2-3	CASSARSEGLTDTQYF	TGTGCCAGCAGCGCCCGGTCTGAGGGATTGACAGATACGCAGTATTTT
-	TRBD1	TRBV7-6	TRBJ2-5	CASSFGTGEFAETQYF	TGTGCCAGCAGCTTCGGGACAGGGGAGTTTGCAGAGACCCAGTACTTC
-	-	TRBV6-6	TRBJ1-4	CASSYRAGGSGEKLFF	TGTGCCAGCAGTTACAGGGCGGGTGGCTCAGGAGAAAAACTGTTTTTT
-	TRBD2	TRBV30	TRBJ2-2	CAWSRLAENTGELFF	TGTGCCTGGAGCAGACTAGCGGAGAACACCGGGGAGCTGTTTTTT
few	TRBD2	TRBV4-1	TRBJ2-3	CASSQEGGYTDTQYF	TGCGCCAGCAGCCAAGAGGGGGGGTACACAGATACGCAGTATTTT
few	-	TRBV14	TRBJ1-1	CASSPLRTVMNTEAFF	TGTGCCAGCAGCCCCCTCAGGACAGTTATGAACACTGAAGCTTTCTTT
-	TRBD1	TRBV4-1	TRBJ2-1	CASSHPDRTNEQFF	TGCGCCAGCAGCCACCCGGACAGGACGAATGAGCAGTTCTTC
-	TRBD2	TRBV30	TRBJ2-7	CAWSRGLAGPYYEQYF	TGTGCCTGGAGTAGAGGACTAGCGGGGCCCTACTACGAGCAGTACTTC
-	-	TRBV6-1	TRBJ1-5	CASSETAGAHQPQHF	TGTGCCAGCAGTGAAACGGCAGGGGCGCATCAGCCCCAGCATTTT
-	TRBD1	TRBV2	TRBJ2-2	CAVGGISGELFF	TGTGCCGTAGGGGGCATTTCCGGGGAGCTGTTTTTT
-	-	TRBV2	TRBJ2-3	CASRGDNTDTQYF	TGTGCCAGCAGGGGGGACAACACAGATACGCAGTATTTT
-	-	TRBV12-5	TRBJ2-1	CASGLRGIAYNEQFF	TGTGCTAGTGGTTTGAGGGGGATAGCCTACAATGAGCAGTTCTTC
-	-	TRBV29-1	TRBJ1-2	CSVEGQFYGYTF	TGCAGCGTTGAAGGCCAGTTTTATGGCTACACCTTC
-	-	TRBV5-1	TRBJ1-2	CASSYLQGNYGYTF	TGCGCCAGCAGCTACCTACAGGGTAACTATGGCTACACCTTC
-	TRBD1	TRBV5-6	TRBJ2-7	CASSLEGFGQGFYGEQYF	TGTGCCAGCAGCTTGGAGGGTTTCGGACAGGGCTTTTACGGGGAGCAGTACTTC
-	-	TRBV19	TRBJ1-2	CASSVPTDLGYTF	TGTGCCAGTAGTGTTCCGACAGATCTTGGCTACACCTTC